These 9 T cell receptor beta chains were sequenced from one sample in a study of blood T cell repertoires in COVID-19. Only in-frame clones appear in the TCRdb table, and some are missing; sequencing was by immunoSEQ multiplex PCR. Among 80,000 or so clones listed, over 65% were seen once. Sequences were obtained from peripheral blood. Receptors were obtained from a man aged 50-59 years with active or convalescent COVID-19.

This chain connects TRBV23-1 to TRBJ2-7, with 9 bases identical to TRBD2. TRBV23-1 belongs to the ORF category, with a function that is uncertain. J lost 2 bases, V lost 2 bases, and 25 bases had no gene match. The CDR3 consists of 22 residues. DNA for the CDR3: TGCGCCAGCAGTCAACACCAGACCGCGGGACTAGCCGAACACCGAGAAACCTACGAGCAGTACTTC. It encodes CASSQHQTAGLAEHRETYEQYF.

This chain uses TRBV6-1 with TRBJ2-5; 7 bases fit TRBD2. The CDR3 loop spans 16 amino acids. V dropped 0 bases and J dropped 1; count of bases not matched to a gene: 5. Germline values: CDR1 MNHNS, CDR2 SASEGT. Here the CDR3 reads CASSEAGGGVQETQYF. DNA for the CDR3: TGTGCCAGCAGTGAAGCGGGCGGGGGAGTCCAAGAGACCCAGTACTTC.

The chain links TRBV3-1 (or the pseudogene TRBV3-2) to TRBJ1-1; no clear D. CDR1 LGHDT and CDR2 YNNKEL come from the germline V gene (reference sequence). The CDR3 has 15 residues. Trimming took 1 base from V and 3 from J, leaving 12 bases between them. CDR3 residues: CASSQGGGRDTEAFF. As DNA, the CDR3 is TGTGCCAGCAGCCAAGGAGGAGGCAGAGACACTGAAGCTTTCTTT.

The chain has TRBV10-3 and TRBJ1-5; 7 bases are a match to TRBD1. Trimming at V came to 6 bases and at J to 5 bases, leaving 4 bases not matched to a gene. The CDR3 contains 13 residues. Germline CDR1 and CDR2: ENHRY and SYGVKD. Written as DNA, the CDR3 is TGTGCCATCAGGGCTGACAGGGATCAGCCCCAGCATTTT. Amino acid sequence: CAIRADRDQPQHF.

In the case of this clone: The junction and the germline gene differ at one end; a read error may be behind it. This sequence joins TRBV4-1 and TRBJ2-3, with a possible D match to TRBD2 (6 bases). The CDR3 has 13 amino acids. Germline CDR1 and CDR2: MGHRA and YSYEKL. Written as DNA, the CDR3 is TGCGCCAGCAGCCAGCGACTTGAGGAGGGACTTAATTTT. This encodes CASSQRLEEGLNF.

The chain joins TRBV3-1 (or the pseudogene TRBV3-2) to TRBJ2-5, with TRBD1 matching 8 bases. This CDR3 comprises 14 residues. J gave up 5 bases and V 4 bases, and 6 bases lay outside the gene matches. Germline CDR1 and CDR2: LGHDT and YNNKEL (reference sequence). The CDR3 bases are TGTGCCAGCAGCCTCCAGGGGGCCGGGGAGACCCAGTACTTC. It specifies CASSLQGAGETQYF.

The rearrangement joins TRBV6-6 to TRBJ2-1; D is possibly TRBD2 (5 bases). This CDR3 region has 12 residues. V lost 6 bases, J lost 7 bases, and 10 bases lay in between. Germline CDR1 is MNHNY and CDR2 is SVGAGI (reference sequence). The CDR3 loop is CASSLRGNEQFF. The CDR3 DNA follows: TGTGCCAGCAGCTTAAGAGGGAATGAGCAGTTCTTC.

The rearrangement links TRBV7-2 to TRBJ2-1, with TRBD2 identical over 8 bases. The V segment lost 6 bases and the J segment 1 base; nucleotides outside the gene matches: 8. CDR1 is SGHTA, CDR2 FQGNSA, per germline. The CDR3 runs 16 residues. CDR3 region: CASRPIAGRSYNEQFF. CDR3 coding DNA: TGTGCCAGCAGACCTATAGCGGGGCGTTCCTACAATGAGCAGTTCTTC.

The rearrangement links TRBV2 to TRBJ2-1; 10 bases fit TRBD1. CDR3 length equals 14 residues. V dropped 10 bases and J dropped 8; count of bases not matched to a gene: 11. From germline, CDR1 is SNHLY and CDR2 FYNNEI. Here the CDR3 DNA reads TGTGCCATCCTACGACAGGGGGCAATCGATGAGCAGTTCTTC. It is translated as CAILRQGAIDEQFF.